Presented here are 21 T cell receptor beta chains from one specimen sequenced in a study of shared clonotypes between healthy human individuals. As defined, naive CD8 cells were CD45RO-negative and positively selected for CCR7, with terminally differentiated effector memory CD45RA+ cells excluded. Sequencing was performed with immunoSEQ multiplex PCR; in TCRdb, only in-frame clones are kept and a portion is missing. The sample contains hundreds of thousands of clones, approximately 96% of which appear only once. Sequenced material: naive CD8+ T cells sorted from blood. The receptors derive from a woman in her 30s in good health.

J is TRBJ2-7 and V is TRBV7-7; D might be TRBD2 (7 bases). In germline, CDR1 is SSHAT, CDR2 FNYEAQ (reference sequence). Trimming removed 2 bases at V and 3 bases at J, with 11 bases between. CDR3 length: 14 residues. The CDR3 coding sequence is TGTGCCAGCAGCTTAAGGGAGGGGGGCTACGAGCAGTACTTC. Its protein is CASSLREGGYEQYF.

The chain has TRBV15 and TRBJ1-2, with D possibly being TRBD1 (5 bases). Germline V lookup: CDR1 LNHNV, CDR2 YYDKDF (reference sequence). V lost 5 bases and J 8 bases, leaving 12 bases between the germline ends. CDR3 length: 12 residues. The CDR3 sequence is CATSSEGVGYTF. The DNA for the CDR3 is TGTGCCACCAGCTCTGAAGGGGTAGGCTACACCTTC. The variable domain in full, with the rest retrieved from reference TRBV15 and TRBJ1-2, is DAMVIQNPRYQVTQFGKPVTLSCSQTLNHNVMYWYQQKSSQAPKLLFHYYDKDFNNEADTPDNFQSRRPNTSFCFLDIRSPGLGDTAMYLCATSSEGVGYTFGSGTRLTVV.

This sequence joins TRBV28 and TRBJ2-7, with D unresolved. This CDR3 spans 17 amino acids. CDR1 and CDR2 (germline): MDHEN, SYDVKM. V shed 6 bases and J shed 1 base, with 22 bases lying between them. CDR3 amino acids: CASSHTPIETFSYEQYF. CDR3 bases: TGTGCCAGCAGCCACACCCCTATAGAGACATTTTCCTACGAGCAGTACTTC.

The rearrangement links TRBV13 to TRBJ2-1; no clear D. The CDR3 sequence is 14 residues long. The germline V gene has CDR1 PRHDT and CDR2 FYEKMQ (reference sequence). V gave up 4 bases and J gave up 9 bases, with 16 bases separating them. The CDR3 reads CASSSGFTPTEQFF. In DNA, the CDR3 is TGTGCCAGCAGCTCCGGTTTTACTCCCACTGAGCAGTTCTTC.

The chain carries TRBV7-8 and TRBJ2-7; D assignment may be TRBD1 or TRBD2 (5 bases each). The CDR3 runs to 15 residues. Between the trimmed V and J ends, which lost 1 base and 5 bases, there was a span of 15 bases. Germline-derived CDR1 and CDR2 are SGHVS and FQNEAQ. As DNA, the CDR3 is TGTGCCAGCAGCTTAGTCCTCGAGGGGTCTCACGAGCAGTACTTC. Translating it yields CASSLVLEGSHEQYF.

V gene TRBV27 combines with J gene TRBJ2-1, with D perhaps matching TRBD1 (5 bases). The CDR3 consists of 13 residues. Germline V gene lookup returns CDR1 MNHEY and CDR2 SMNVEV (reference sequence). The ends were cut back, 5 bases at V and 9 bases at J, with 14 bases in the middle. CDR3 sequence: CASSPGSRVEQFF. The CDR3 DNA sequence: TGTGCCAGCAGTCCAGGGTCTCGGGTTGAGCAGTTCTTC.

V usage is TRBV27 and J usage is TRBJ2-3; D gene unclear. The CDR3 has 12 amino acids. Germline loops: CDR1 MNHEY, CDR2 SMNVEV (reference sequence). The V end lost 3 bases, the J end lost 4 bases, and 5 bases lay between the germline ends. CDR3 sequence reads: CASSFSSDTQYF. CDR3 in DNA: TGTGCCAGCAGTTTCAGTTCAGATACGCAGTATTTT.

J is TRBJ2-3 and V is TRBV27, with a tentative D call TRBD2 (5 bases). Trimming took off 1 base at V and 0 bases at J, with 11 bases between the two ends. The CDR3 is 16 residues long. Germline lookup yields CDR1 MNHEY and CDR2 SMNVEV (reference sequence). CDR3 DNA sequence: TGTGCCAGCAGTTTATTGTGGGAGTCGAGCACAGATACGCAGTATTTT. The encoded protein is CASSLLWESSTDTQYF.

CDR3 protein: CASSLTLLATEQYF. CDR3 nucleotide sequence: TGTGCCAGCAGTTTAACTCTCCTAGCGACCGAGCAGTACTTC. The chain uses TRBV28 and TRBJ2-7, with D perhaps matching TRBD2 (6 bases). V lost 2 bases, J lost 6 bases, and 14 bases lay in between. The CDR3 is made up of 14 amino acids. CDR1 MDHEN and CDR2 SYDVKM come from the germline V gene.

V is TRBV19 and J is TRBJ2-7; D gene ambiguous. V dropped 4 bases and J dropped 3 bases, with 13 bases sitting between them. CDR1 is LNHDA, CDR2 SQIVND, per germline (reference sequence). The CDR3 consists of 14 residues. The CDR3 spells CASSTFDGYYEQYF. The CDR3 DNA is TGTGCCAGTAGTACCTTCGACGGATACTACGAGCAGTACTTC.

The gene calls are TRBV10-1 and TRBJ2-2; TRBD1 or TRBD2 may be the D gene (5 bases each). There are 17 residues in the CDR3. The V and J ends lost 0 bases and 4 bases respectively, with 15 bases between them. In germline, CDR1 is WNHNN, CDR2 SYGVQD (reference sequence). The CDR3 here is CASSESGTLERTGELFF. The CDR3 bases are TGCGCCAGCAGTGAGTCCGGGACGCTGGAGCGCACCGGGGAGCTGTTTTTT.

CDR3 loop: CASSPQTSGMNEQFF. CDR3 coding DNA: TGCGCCAGCAGTCCCCAGACTAGCGGTATGAATGAGCAGTTCTTC. The gene calls are TRBV5-1 and TRBJ2-1, with TRBD2 matching 9 bases. There are 15 residues in the CDR3. The germline V gene has CDR1 SGHRS and CDR2 YFSETQ. V lost 5 bases to trimming and J lost 7 bases; unmatched junction nucleotides: 10.

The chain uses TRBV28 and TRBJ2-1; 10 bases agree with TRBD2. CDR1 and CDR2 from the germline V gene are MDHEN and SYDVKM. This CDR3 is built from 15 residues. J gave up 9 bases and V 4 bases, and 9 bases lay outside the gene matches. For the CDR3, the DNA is TGTGCCAGCAGTTCTTCTAGCGGGAGTCGGGCTGAGCAGTTCTTC. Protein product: CASSSSSGSRAEQFF.

The CDR3 loop reads CATSREKGYEQYF. CDR3 nucleotide sequence: TGTGCCACCAGCAGAGAAAAAGGCTACGAGCAGTACTTC. The chain uses TRBV15 and TRBJ2-7; no clear D. Trimming took 0 bases from V and 3 from J, leaving 6 bases between them. The CDR3 has 13 amino acids. Germline CDR1 and CDR2: LNHNV and YYDKDF (reference sequence).

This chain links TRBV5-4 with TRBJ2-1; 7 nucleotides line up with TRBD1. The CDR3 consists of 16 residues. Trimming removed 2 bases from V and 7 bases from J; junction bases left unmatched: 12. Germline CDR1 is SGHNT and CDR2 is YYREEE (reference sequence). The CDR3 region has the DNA TGTGCCAGCAGCTTCCACGGACAGGCCCCTGGGAATGAGCAGTTCTTC. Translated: CASSFHGQAPGNEQFF.

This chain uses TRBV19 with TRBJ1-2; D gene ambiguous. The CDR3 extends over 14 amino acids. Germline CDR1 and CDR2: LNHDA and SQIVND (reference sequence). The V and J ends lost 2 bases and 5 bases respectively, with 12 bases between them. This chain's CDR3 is CASSINAGEYGYTF. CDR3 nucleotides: TGTGCCAGTAGTATAAATGCCGGGGAGTATGGCTACACCTTC.

The CDR3 sequence: CASSYPGLIGTYEQYF. CDR3 DNA sequence: TGTGCCAGCAGTTACCCCGGTTTAATCGGGACCTACGAGCAGTACTTC. The gene calls are TRBV28 and TRBJ2-7, with D perhaps TRBD2 (5 bases). V was cut by 4 bases and J by 2 bases, with 18 bases left in between. This CDR3 contains 16 residues. Germline V lookup: CDR1 MDHEN, CDR2 SYDVKM.

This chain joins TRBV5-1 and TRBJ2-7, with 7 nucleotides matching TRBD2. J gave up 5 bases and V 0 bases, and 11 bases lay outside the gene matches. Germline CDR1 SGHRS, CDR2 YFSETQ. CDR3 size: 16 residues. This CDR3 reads CASSLDPGLSIDEQYF. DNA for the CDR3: TGCGCCAGCAGCTTGGACCCGGGACTAAGCATTGACGAGCAGTACTTC.

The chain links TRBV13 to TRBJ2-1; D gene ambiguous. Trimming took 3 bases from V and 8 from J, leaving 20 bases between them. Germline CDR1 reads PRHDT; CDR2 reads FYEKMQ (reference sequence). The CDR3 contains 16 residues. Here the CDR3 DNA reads TGTGCCAGCAGCTTCCCATCAGCAACGAGGTCCGATGAGCAGTTCTTC. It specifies CASSFPSATRSDEQFF.

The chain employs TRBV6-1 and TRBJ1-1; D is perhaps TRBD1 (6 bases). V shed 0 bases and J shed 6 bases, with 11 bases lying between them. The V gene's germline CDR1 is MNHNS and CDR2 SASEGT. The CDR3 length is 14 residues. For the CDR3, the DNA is TGTGCCAGCAGTGAAGCGAGGGGGGGAGCTGAAGCTTTCTTT. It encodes CASSEARGGAEAFF.

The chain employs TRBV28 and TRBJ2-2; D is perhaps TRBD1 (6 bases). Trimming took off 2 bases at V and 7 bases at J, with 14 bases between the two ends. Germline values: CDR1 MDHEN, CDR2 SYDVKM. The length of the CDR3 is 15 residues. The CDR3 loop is CASSLEVSGVGELFF. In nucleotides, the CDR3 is TGTGCCAGCAGTTTAGAGGTTTCAGGGGTCGGGGAGCTGTTTTTT.